This T cell receptor (beta chain) was obtained from a study of T cells after yellow fever vaccination. A universal primer site and UMIs were added as TCR cDNA was made by 5'RACE template switching. Each CDR3 protein is one row after TCRdb ran MiXCR on the 5' RACE reads. The sample carries hundreds of thousands of distinct CDR3 sequences, more than 9% recorded once. The CDR3 runs to 19 residues. The ends lost 2 bases at V and 6 bases at J; junction bases unmatched: 20. From germline, CDR1 is SGHAT and CDR2 FQNNGV. Details on this clonotype: No antigen is known for it.

General observations from the study: A weaker but faster secondary response was observed, peaking on day 5 versus 15.

The sequence was collected from a man in his thirties or forties who received the YFV17D yellow fever vaccine. The material sequenced was PBMCs, taken on the day of the yellow fever booster vaccination. This rearrangement joins TRBV11-2 to TRBJ2-3, with TRBD2 matching over 7 bases. The chain's CDR3 is CASSLRRNGGRFLGDTQYF. In nucleotides, the CDR3 is TGTGCCAGCAGCTTAAGGAGGAATGGCGGGAGATTTTTGGGCGATACGCAGTATTTT.